This T cell receptor (beta chain) derives from a study of T cell changes during pregnancy in multiple sclerosis. Profiled with immunoSEQ multiplex PCR; TCRdb holds only in-frame clones, not every one. The sample consists of 40,000 to 60,000 clones, 90% to 95% of them appearing once. Germline lookup yields CDR1 LNHDA and CDR2 SQIVND (reference sequence). Trimming removed 7 bases at V and 0 bases at J, with 12 bases between. The CDR3 consists of 14 residues. The chain couples TRBV19 to TRBJ1-2; D not certain. This TCR was sampled from a female donor with multiple sclerosis, enrolled in a pregnancy study. The sample consisted of CD4+ T cells from peripheral blood mononuclear cells, taken in the first trimester of pregnancy. This CDR3 is CASNGQFTNYGYTF. In DNA form, the CDR3 reads TGTGCCAGTAATGGGCAGTTCACTAACTATGGCTACACCTTC. Full variable domain (remainder filled in from reference TRBV19 and TRBJ1-2): DGGITQSPKYLFRKEGQNVTLSCEQNLNHDAMYWYRQDPGQGLRLIYYSQIVNDFQKGDIAEGYSVSREKKESFPLTVTSAQKNPTAFYLCASNGQFTNYGYTFGSGTRLTVV.